This T cell receptor (beta chain) appears in the sequencing data of a study of PD-L1 blockade in urothelial cancer. For the study at large: Most of the 29 patients were men with bladder-origin urothelial cancer. The median number of T cells present in blood samples was 141,255. Patients' histories included 0 to 3 prior chemotherapy regimens.

Time point of the sample: pretreatment peripheral blood. Generated by immunoSEQ multiplex PCR, the TCRdb table keeps only in-frame clones and is missing some. Here the sample spans 80,000 to 90,000 clones, 85% being singletons. The receptor was isolated from a man aged 60-69 years with urothelial cancer. The sample in question was PBMCs, obtained around atezolizumab (anti-PD-L1) treatment.

This CDR3 reads CASKLDSGYNEQFF. For the CDR3, the DNA is TGCGCCAGCAAGCTGGATAGCGGCTACAATGAGCAGTTCTTC. The chain has TRBV5-1 and TRBJ2-1; D possibly corresponds to TRBD2 (6 bases). The V end was cut by 6 bases, the J end by 3 bases, with 13 bases between. This CDR3 has 14 amino acids. From germline, CDR1 is SGHRS and CDR2 YFSETQ.